This TCR beta chain comes out of a study of blood T cell repertoires in COVID-19. Study-level information: Recovered status applied to Cohort 3 donors who had two consecutive negative PCRs. It also applied to those with clearance or with symptom resolution. Collection of acute and convalescent COVID-19 samples took place in the United States, Italy and Spain. In each case, the material was cDNA or gDNA derived from T cells, B-cell-depleted T cells, or PBMCs.

The junction had 13 bases not matched to a gene; V was cut back by 2 bases and J by 3 bases. CDR1 is MNHEY and CDR2 is SMNVEV in the germline V gene (reference sequence). The CDR3 length is 18 residues. In the original analysis: Scientists estimated how many nucleated cells there were by amplifying reference gene primers. Libraries were prepared by immunoSEQ multiplex PCR; TCRdb keeps only in-frame clonotypes and omits some of them. From that table come the V and J calls and clone size; the DNA was used to work out D and trimming. The top ten clones hold 1.5% to 2.5% of a sample with under 400,000 clones, over 75% of them seen once.

The rearrangement joins TRBV27 to TRBJ2-7, with 10 nucleotides matching TRBD2. The TCR was taken from a middle-aged man in a cohort exposed to, infected with or recovered from COVID-19 (not recorded which). The sequencing sample was made of PBMCs or T cells enriched from blood (not recorded which). CDR3 region: CASSLRSIRTSGFYEQYF. DNA of the CDR3: TGTGCCAGCAGTTTACGGTCAATAAGGACTAGCGGTTTCTACGAGCAGTACTTC.